A single sample gave rise to the 22 T cell receptor beta chains below, sequenced in a study of T cell responses to AZD1222 COVID-19 vaccine. The repertoire was sequenced with immunoSEQ multiplex PCR; TCRdb's copy has only in-frame clones and lacks some. The data hold roughly 120,000 clones, with around 88% observed a single time. The sequencing used peripheral blood, collected 28 days after the second AZD1222 dose. These receptors came from an adult who received the AZD1222 COVID-19 vaccine.

This clone was counted once. This chain connects TRBV6-5 to TRBJ1-1; D not resolved. Germline V gives CDR1 MNHEY, CDR2 SVGAGI. V lost 2 bases to trimming and J lost 4 bases, with 11 bases between them. The CDR3 runs to 14 residues. Written as DNA, the CDR3 is TGTGCCAGCAGTTACGGAGGGCTAGGCACTGAAGCTTTCTTT. Translation gives CASSYGGLGTEAFF.

The rearrangement links TRBV18 to TRBJ2-5, with D unclear. This CDR3 has 14 residues. Between the trimmed V and J ends, which lost 6 bases and 1 base, there was a span of 12 bases. Germline V gene lookup returns CDR1 KGHSH and CDR2 LQKENI. The CDR3 nucleotides read TGTGCCAGCTCTCCCGCAGACGGCCAAGAGACCCAGTACTTC. It codes for CASSPADGQETQYF.

The V gene is TRBV9, the J gene TRBJ1-5, with TRBD1 as a possible D gene (5 bases). Germline CDR1 and CDR2: SGDLS and YYNGEE. V was pared by 0 bases and J by 7 bases, with 11 bases between. The CDR3 totals 14 residues. The chain's CDR3 is CASSVGPGGQPQHF. CDR3 in DNA: TGTGCCAGCAGCGTAGGGCCGGGGGGACAGCCCCAGCATTTT.

This chain connects TRBV7-3 to TRBJ2-3, with 12 bases lining up with TRBD2. The CDR3 totals 18 residues. Germline lookup yields CDR1 SGHTA and CDR2 FQGTGA. CDR3 amino acids: CATRPRASGRASTDTQYF. Here the CDR3 DNA reads TGTGCGACCCGTCCTCGGGCTAGCGGGAGGGCTAGCACAGATACGCAGTATTTT.

V gene TRBV14 combines with J gene TRBJ2-7; D is perhaps TRBD2 (5 bases). This CDR3 is built from 13 residues. Germline-derived CDR1 and CDR2 are SGHDN and FVKESK. Trimming pared 1 base from V and 5 bases from J, leaving 9 bases between. CDR3 sequence: CASSQGTGNEQYF. DNA of the CDR3: TGTGCCAGCAGCCAAGGGACCGGGAACGAGCAGTACTTC.

The chain has TRBV12-5 and TRBJ2-1; 7 bases are shared with TRBD1. The CDR3 has 15 amino acids. In germline, CDR1 is LGHNT, CDR2 FRNRAP. The V gene end was trimmed by 5 bases and the J gene end by 6 bases; junction bases not matched to a gene: 10. The CDR3 here is CASGQGTAPTNEQFF. CDR3 sequence (DNA): TGTGCTAGTGGTCAGGGGACAGCACCCACCAATGAGCAGTTCTTC.

The rearrangement joins TRBV11-2 to TRBJ1-1, with no clear D. The V end lost 1 base, the J end lost 4 bases, and 1 base lay between the germline ends. CDR1 and CDR2 from the germline V gene are SGHAT and FQNNGV. There are 11 residues in the CDR3. This CDR3 is CASSLVTEAFF. CDR3 sequence (DNA): TGTGCCAGCAGCTTAGTCACTGAAGCTTTCTTT.

The chain carries TRBV10-3 and TRBJ2-7, with TRBD1 matching 10 bases. V was pared by 2 bases and J by 0 bases, with 7 bases of the junction left unmatched. Germline V CDR1 and CDR2: ENHRY, SYGVKD. This CDR3 spans 17 amino acids. The CDR3 region has the DNA TGTGCCATCAGTGAGGCGGGACAGGGGAGAACCTCCTACGAGCAGTACTTC. Protein sequence: CAISEAGQGRTSYEQYF.

The chain combines TRBV29-1 with TRBJ2-1; no definite D call. V lost 5 bases and J 2 bases, leaving 7 bases between the germline ends. This CDR3 comprises 12 residues. Germline CDR1 reads SQVTM; CDR2 reads ANQGSEA. The CDR3 loop is CSVIVTYNEQFF. DNA for the CDR3: TGCAGCGTTATAGTAACCTACAATGAGCAGTTCTTC.

The chain is built from TRBV7-2 and TRBJ2-1; 7 positions match TRBD1. From germline, CDR1 is SGHTA and CDR2 FQGNSA. The CDR3 runs to 14 residues. With 5 bases clipped from V and 8 bases from J, the junction kept 9 bases outside the gene matches. DNA of the CDR3: TGTGCCAGCAGCGTACGACAGGGTCTCCATGAGCAGTTCTTC. It encodes CASSVRQGLHEQFF.

This chain links TRBV24-1 with TRBJ2-5; no firm D call. V dropped 3 bases and J dropped 7 bases, with 11 bases sitting between them. This CDR3 spans 13 amino acids. Germline-derived CDR1 and CDR2 are KGHDR and SFDVKD. CDR3 region: CATSDPDSLTQYF. The CDR3 nucleotides are TGTGCCACCAGTGATCCCGACTCCCTGACCCAGTACTTC.

The V call is TRBV19, the J call TRBJ1-2, with D perhaps TRBD1 (6 bases). The germline CDR1 and CDR2 sequences are LNHDA and SQIVND (reference sequence). V lost 5 bases and J lost 4, with 14 bases in between. CDR3 length: 14 residues. The CDR3 protein is CASSEGGGGYGYTF. Written as DNA, the CDR3 is TGTGCCAGTAGTGAGGGGGGAGGGGGCTATGGCTACACCTTC.

This clone was observed once. The genes are TRBV4-1 and TRBJ2-7; D is perhaps TRBD1 or TRBD2 (6 bases each). From germline, CDR1 is MGHRA and CDR2 YSYEKL. Trimming removed 4 bases from V and 2 bases from J, with 24 bases in between. The CDR3 extends over 18 amino acids. This chain's CDR3 is CASSLRNPAEGGPYEQYF. The CDR3 DNA is TGCGCCAGCAGCCTCCGAAACCCTGCGGAGGGGGGCCCCTACGAGCAGTACTTC.

This clone was observed a handful of times. The DNA for the CDR3 is TGTGCCAGCAGCCTGGGACAGATCTATGGCTACACCTTC. It is translated as CASSLGQIYGYTF. This chain connects TRBV5-6 to TRBJ1-2; 7 bases line up with TRBD1. CDR1 and CDR2 (germline): SGHDT, YYEEEE. The CDR3 loop spans 13 amino acids. Germline trimming cut 4 bases from V and 4 bases from J; bases unmatched to any gene: 4.

The J gene is TRBJ1-1, the V gene TRBV4-1; D not certain. The CDR3 totals 13 residues. Trimming cost V 1 base and J 7 bases, with 10 bases left between them. Germline loops: CDR1 MGHRA, CDR2 YSYEKL. DNA for the CDR3: TGCGCCAGCAGCCAAGGGATTGTCAGTGAAGCTTTCTTT. The encoded protein is CASSQGIVSEAFF.

The chain joins TRBV6-5 to TRBJ2-7; D is possibly TRBD2 (6 bases). CDR3 length: 14 amino acids. CDR1 is MNHEY, CDR2 SVGAGI, per germline. The V and J ends lost 0 bases and 7 bases respectively, with 13 bases between them. The CDR3 region has the DNA TGTGCCAGCAGTTACTCCTTCGGGAGTCGGGAGCAGTACTTC. It is translated as CASSYSFGSREQYF.

This clone has ten or more counts. The same CDR3 can be traced to other DNA sequences in this sample. The chain is built from TRBV3-1 (or the pseudogene TRBV3-2) and TRBJ1-4, with 7 bases fitting TRBD1. This CDR3 has 17 amino acids. CDR1 and CDR2 (germline): LGHDT, YNNKEL (reference sequence). The V gene end was trimmed by 1 base and the J gene end by 0 bases; junction bases not matched to a gene: 5. CDR3 amino acids: CASSQGQGMATNEKLFF. CDR3 DNA: TGTGCCAGCAGCCAAGGACAGGGAATGGCAACTAATGAAAAACTGTTTTTT.

This chain connects TRBV11-2 to TRBJ1-1; D is unclear. V was trimmed by 0 bases and J by 2 bases, leaving 4 bases between them. The CDR3 length is 13 residues. Germline CDR1 reads SGHAT; CDR2 reads FQNNGV. CDR3 DNA sequence: TGTGCCAGCAGCTTAGAACGAAACACTGAAGCTTTCTTT. Its translation is CASSLERNTEAFF.

The rearrangement joins TRBV9 to TRBJ2-1; 7 bases map to TRBD1. The length of the CDR3 is 15 residues. With 3 bases clipped from V and 2 bases from J, the junction kept 5 bases outside the gene matches. The germline gives CDR1 SGDLS, CDR2 YYNGEE. This CDR3 reads CASSGEDRAYNEQFF. The DNA of the CDR3 is TGTGCCAGCAGCGGAGAAGACAGGGCCTACAATGAGCAGTTCTTC.

The chain employs TRBV7-3 and TRBJ2-7; D ambiguous. This CDR3 is 13 amino acids long. Looked up from germline, CDR1 is SGHTA and CDR2 is FQGTGA. V was clipped by 3 bases and J by 5 bases, with 11 bases between them. CDR3 residues: CASSLIPGNEQYF. CDR3 DNA sequence: TGTGCCAGCAGCTTGATTCCTGGGAACGAGCAGTACTTC.

This chain links TRBV7-9 with TRBJ2-7; perhaps TRBD2 as D (5 bases). CDR3 length: 12 residues. Trimming removed 8 bases from V and 3 bases from J, with 11 bases in between. CDR1 and CDR2 (germline): SEHNR, FQNEAQ (reference sequence). In DNA, the CDR3 is TGTGCCAGCGAGGGTAGGAGCTACGAGCAGTACTTC. It specifies CASEGRSYEQYF. The whole variable domain, remainder taken from reference TRBV7-9 and TRBJ2-7, is DTGVSQNPRHKITKRGQNVTFRCDPISEHNRLYWYRQTLGQGPEFLTYFQNEAQLEKSRLLSDRFSAERPKGSFSTLEIQRTEQGDSAMYLCASEGRSYEQYFGPGTRLTVT.

This chain uses TRBV10-3 with TRBJ1-1; 7 nucleotides match TRBD1. V gave up 6 bases and J gave up 8 bases; unmatched junction bases: 9. The CDR3 totals 13 residues. Germline CDR1 is ENHRY and CDR2 is SYGVKD. CDR3 in amino acids: CAIRGTVQMEAFF. The DNA of the CDR3 is TGTGCCATCAGGGGGACAGTCCAAATGGAAGCTTTCTTT.